The 3 T cell receptor beta chains below were found in one sample sequenced in a study of tumor-infiltrating lymphocytes in oesophageal squamous cell carcinoma. From the PCR reads, TCRdb called clonotypes with MiXCR, one entry per CDR3 protein. Of about 12,000 distinct CDR3 sequences detected, less than 55% appear once; the ten largest clones hold about 28%. The specimen sequenced was esophageal tumor tissue. The receptors were gathered from a female donor with esophageal squamous cell carcinoma.

This clonotype has only a few counts. The J gene is TRBJ2-7, the V gene TRBV29-1; a possible D gene is TRBD1 (6 bases). In germline, CDR1 is SQVTM, CDR2 ANQGSEA. The CDR3 is made up of 15 amino acids. V lost 7 bases to trimming and J lost 2 bases, with 21 bases between them. Here the CDR3 reads CSAGQRATPPYEQYF. Written as DNA, the CDR3 is TGCAGCGCTGGACAGAGGGCCACACCTCCCTACGAGCAGTACTTC.

This clonotype has a count of ten or more. V usage is TRBV5-1 and J usage is TRBJ2-6; the D gene is possibly TRBD1 (5 bases). The V end was cut by 6 bases, the J end by 1 base, with 8 bases between. In germline, CDR1 is SGHRS, CDR2 YFSETQ. The CDR3 covers 14 residues. The CDR3 spells CASTRTSGANVLTF. DNA of the CDR3: TGCGCCAGCACCAGGACATCTGGGGCCAACGTCCTGACTTTC.

A note on this clonotype: A read error may explain this, as a much larger clone is one base away. V usage is TRBV11-3 and J usage is TRBJ2-1; possible D gene TRBD2, 6 bases. CDR1 and CDR2 (germline): SGHNT, YENEEA. V lost 5 bases and J lost 10, with 15 bases in between. The CDR3 contains 13 residues. CDR3 sequence: CASSPRDSYEQFF. Here the CDR3 DNA reads TGTGCCAGCAGCCCGCGGGACTCCTACGAGCAGTTCTTC. The full variable domain, in which reference TRBV11-3 and TRBJ2-1 provide the parts outside the CDR3, is EAGVVQSPRYKIIEKKQPVAFWCNPISGHNTLYWYLQNLGQGPELLIRYENEEAVDDSQLPKDRFSAERLKGVDSTLKIQPAELGDSAVYLCASSPRDSYEQFFGPGTRLTVL.